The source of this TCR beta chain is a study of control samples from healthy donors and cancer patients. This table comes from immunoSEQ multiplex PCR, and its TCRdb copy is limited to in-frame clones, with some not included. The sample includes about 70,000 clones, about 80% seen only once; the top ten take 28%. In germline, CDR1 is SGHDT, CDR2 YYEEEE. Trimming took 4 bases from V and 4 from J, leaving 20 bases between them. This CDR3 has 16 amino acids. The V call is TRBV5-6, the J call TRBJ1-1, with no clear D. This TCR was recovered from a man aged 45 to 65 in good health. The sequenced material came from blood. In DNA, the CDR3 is TGTGCCAGCAGCCCAATGTTTCGGGATGGAGGCACTGAAGCTTTCTTT. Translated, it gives CASSPMFRDGGTEAFF.